This T cell receptor (beta chain) was documented in a study of cytomegalovirus exposure and HLA in healthy donors (dated by TCRdb to between 2016 and 2019). Background on the whole study: An earlier analysis of some 620 of the donors reported 250 to 300 Gb of sequence data and some 110 million unique TCR beta sequences obtained from approximately 180 million T cells. About 300 gigabases of sequencing data and approximately 85 million unique TCR sequences were included in an early release covering roughly 700 HLA-typed donors. Of the 350 to 450 genotyped donors, approximately 80% were placed in the genetic ancestry cluster associated with self-reported Caucasian donors. The study was designed to test whether signatures of past pathogen exposure could be identified by cataloging public T cell receptors. Using immunosequencing, the study profiled T cell repertoires from around 680 subjects and related those repertoires to cytomegalovirus serostatus. In addition to the first cohort of 650 to 750 subjects, a separate validation cohort of some 120 different subjects was used. High-throughput TCR immunosequencing, statistical association of individual TCRs with disease status, and machine learning were combined to predict cytomegalovirus infection status. To study patterns of TCR occurrence, a later analysis re-analyzed previously published TCR beta repertoires from 666 donors and added high-resolution HLA genotyping. Rather than drawing on any new phenotypic data, the later analysis identified candidate immune exposures from TCR beta sequences and the way those sequences occurred across donors. An earlier analysis of more than 450 of the donors used high-throughput TCR beta sequencing to judge whether each TCR beta V gene segment behaved as functional or pseudogenic. Donor age, sex, ethnicity and CMV serostatus were collected together with the repertoire data. In a later genetic analysis, genome-wide SNP genotypes for about three fifths of the roughly 670 donors were used, and that subset was treated as a discovery cohort. Every discovery cohort repertoire had been produced on one sequencing platform. HLA typing covered class I and class II loci at four-digit resolution. The number of typed donors differed by locus: roughly 629-630 for A, B, C, DRB1 and DQB1; 522 for DQA1; 606 for DPA1; and some 450 for DPB1. About 5 DR-DQ haplotypes were handled as single units for association and clustering, since linkage in the cohort was strong. Among roughly 400 genotyped donors of the cohort, an average of about 240,000 unique TCR beta nucleotide sequences were sequenced per donor, roughly 18% of them non-productive. The paper's findings and limits, for the study overall: In a later analysis, HLA-associated TCR beta chains were found to be more clonally expanded and to have lower generation probabilities than equally common non-associated chains. At a false discovery rate of 0.05, a later analysis linked about 17,000 TCR beta sequences to specific HLA alleles. A later genetic analysis reported fewer N-insertions in productive TCRs among donors in an Asian-associated ancestry cluster than the roughly 690-donor mean. This cohort had only TCR beta chains sequenced, and the lack of alpha or paired-chain data limited which features could be detected. Because counts were too low, fewer than 20 rarely observed V segments, including chromosome 9 orphons, were excluded from the earlier analysis of about 500 of the donors. The study listed 164 TCR beta chains as associated with cytomegalovirus. Correlated functional status among segregating V segments might reflect linkage disequilibrium, but an unknown experimental factor could not be ruled out. A further reported finding was that TCR beta sequences accurately predicted the HLA-A and HLA-B alleles for most subjects in the first cohort. The presence/absence analyses assumed that sequencing depth was roughly uniform across donors, and that assumption may not be true. Most TCR sequences were observed very rarely across donors, whereas some public TCRs were present in many individuals. In a later genetic analysis, a missense DCLRE1C variant was associated with V-gene and J-gene trimming of TCR beta chains, and the association was replicated in an independent cohort. The authors suggested that the approach could potentially be extended to other disease states and immunological phenotypes. When HLA alleles, especially DR and DQ, strongly co-occurred, TCR associations were difficult to assign to individual alleles. A few of the identified cytomegalovirus-associated TCR beta chains were confirmed in vitro to be specific for cytomegalovirus antigens. HLA typing was unavailable for some donors at each locus, so association tests used only the typed subset. In a later analysis, most CMV-associated TCR beta chains were found to appear HLA-restricted, with HLA associations seemingly driven largely by CMV exposure. CMV serostatus was the only immune exposure information available for the cohort. A later analysis reported that several top co-occurrence clusters appeared linked to parvovirus B19, influenza, CMV and Epstein-Barr virus. According to a later analysis, TCR association rates differed among HLA loci, with DRB1 alleles showing the most associated TCRs and HLA-C alleles showing the fewest. A cluster of highly shared sequence variants was judged likely to represent a technical artifact of the sequencing pipeline. The classifier was reported to diagnose cytomegalovirus status with high specificity and sensitivity in both the original cohort and the validation cohort. In an earlier analysis of roughly 560 of the donors, most TCR beta V segments were observed in productive rearrangements about 87% or about 30% of the time, broadly matching IMGT annotations.

The cohort comprised 670 or so healthy bone marrow donors. Cohort members were all nominally healthy when sampled, although unrecorded immune exposures were likely present. The donor was CMV seropositive and was included in the group of 289 seropositive cohort members. A peripheral blood sample was collected from each donor, and TCR beta sequencing was performed on peripheral blood mononuclear cells. Genomic DNA was extracted from the blood cell samples with the Qiagen DNeasy Blood Extraction Kit. Libraries were built with the immunoSEQ multiplex PCR assay. For the multiplex PCR, a mixture combining 60 forward primers for TCR Vbeta segments and 13 reverse primers for TCR Jbeta segments was used. The CDR3 region of rearranged TCR beta genes was amplified from genomic DNA by a multiplex PCR assay. The Illumina HiSeq System was used to sequence the amplified TCR beta libraries as 87-base-pair reads. The original methods were these. A later analysis counted about 82 million unique TCR beta chains across the roughly 700 repertoires, and some 12 million of these chains were shared by at least two donors. Raw reads were error-corrected and collapsed into unique sequences with a nearest-neighbor algorithm that merged closely related sequences to remove PCR and sequencing errors. To assign V, D and J gene segments, CDR3 sequences were aligned to IMGT reference sequences. For a sequence to be retained, a match of at least six nucleotides to both a V gene segment and a J gene segment was required. Rearrangements were called productive when the CDR3 lacked stop codons and stayed in frame with V and J; all others were non-productive. Following IMGT convention, CDR3 was defined as the stretch from the second conserved V-encoded cysteine up to the conserved J-encoded phenylalanine. The earlier analysis of approximately 500 of the donors excluded sequences that lacked an unambiguous match to a single V gene segment. In an earlier analysis of approximately 590 of the donors, a V segment was called functional when productive rearrangements were above 56.7%, and segregating when the standard deviation between donors exceeded 5%. A statistical classification framework was built for diagnosing cytomegalovirus status from the catalog of TCR beta chain sequences. In a later analysis, V and J genes were assigned by comparing TCR nucleotide sequences against IMGT/GENE-DB human TR gene sequences. A later analysis assigned CDR3 sequences and most-parsimonious VDJ recombination scenarios with the TCRdist pipeline. In a later analysis, every TCR beta chain was defined by the combination of its CDR3 amino acid sequence and its V-gene family, and reads without a unique V-gene family were dropped. In a later analysis, around 650 highly shared, low-generation-probability nucleotide sequences were removed to address suspected cross-contamination and a sequencing artifact. A later analysis calculated a clonal expansion index for each public chain from normalized within-repertoire ranks of inferred template counts. A later analysis computed generation probabilities with a VDJ recombination model fitted to out-of-frame rearrangements, and checked the results against IGoR. Hypergeometric tests were used in a later analysis to score TCR-TCR, TCR-HLA and TCR-CMV co-occurrence, with a repertoire-size bias correction applied to the TCR pairs. To estimate false discovery rates, a later analysis permuted the HLA or CMV assignments 20 times. A later analysis grouped co-occurring TCRs with DBSCAN, adding TCRdist sequence similarity when clustering within HLA-allele-positive subsets. Repertoires with fewer than 30,000 or more than 120,000 public chains were left out of co-occurrence clustering, as were roughly five repertoires with anomalous nucleotide sharing. TCRdb provides this immuneACCESS table in a form limited to in-frame rearrangements. Some clones are lacking; in checked studies, under half of them reflect an unresolved V gene, and why the rest are absent is not known. V and J calls and clone size are copied from that table; D and trimming were computed from the DNA. Counted in this sample were about 160,000 clones; 70% to 85% of them appeared once. The ten largest clones take up roughly 2% of the sample.

Concerning this clone: This receptor's antigen is unknown. No base quality values were provided; no much bigger clone lies one nucleotide off.

The receptor was derived from a middle-aged man in good health and CMV-seropositive. Sequenced material: PBMCs.

In nucleotides, the sequence is TGCGCCAGCAGCTTGGTCGGACAGGACTACGAGCAGTACTTC. Its protein is CASSLVGQDYEQYF. The rearranged chain carries TRBV5-1 and TRBJ2-7, with 7 bases matching TRBD1. According to the germline V gene, CDR1 reads SGHRS and CDR2 reads YFSETQ. V ends up 0 bases short and J 3 bases short, with an unmatched junction base count of 3. The CDR3 numbers 14 residues from cysteine through phenylalanine. Kept here is only the CDR3 DNA, which spans 42 bases and is read in frame from base 1.